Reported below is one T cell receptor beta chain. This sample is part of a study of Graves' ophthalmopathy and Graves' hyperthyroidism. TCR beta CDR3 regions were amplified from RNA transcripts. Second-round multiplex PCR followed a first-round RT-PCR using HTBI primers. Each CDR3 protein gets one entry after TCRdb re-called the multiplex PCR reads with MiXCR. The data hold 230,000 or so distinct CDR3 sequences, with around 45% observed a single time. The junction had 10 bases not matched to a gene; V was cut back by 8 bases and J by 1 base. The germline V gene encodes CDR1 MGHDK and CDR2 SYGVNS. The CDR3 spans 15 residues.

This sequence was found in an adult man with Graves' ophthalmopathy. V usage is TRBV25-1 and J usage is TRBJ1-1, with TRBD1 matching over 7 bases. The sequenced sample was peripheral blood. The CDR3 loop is CASGHGDRPNTEAFF. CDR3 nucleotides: TGTGCCAGCGGACACGGGGACAGACCGAACACTGAAGCTTTCTTT.